Presented here are 29 T cell receptor beta chains from one specimen sequenced in a study of graft-versus-host responses after intestinal transplantation (dated by TCRdb to about 2021). The library was produced with the immunoSEQ multiplex PCR assay. TCRdb obtained this table from immuneACCESS and retained in-frame rearrangements with V and J assigned. These tables miss some clones; where compared with another copy, unresolved V genes account for less than half of the shortfall, and the remainder is unexplained. Counted in this sample were roughly 120,000 clones; approximately 93% of them appeared once. The ten largest clonotypes hold roughly 1% of the sample. The sample's time point label, in plain terms: cells obtained before transplantation from donor or recipient. Their antigens remain unidentified. The specimen comprised unstimulated CD8+ T cells sorted from spleen or lymph node cells, sampled before transplant. The origin of the receptors is a human donor who was the organ donor for an intestinal transplant.

The V gene is TRBV5-1, the J gene TRBJ2-1; 11 bases align to TRBD2. The CDR3 totals 16 residues. Germline CDR1 reads SGHRS; CDR2 reads YFSETQ. The J segment lost 1 base and the V segment lost 4 bases, leaving 4 bases of the junction unmatched. In DNA, the CDR3 is TGCGCCAGCAGCGGACTAGCGGGTGGGTCCTACAATGAGCAGTTCTTC. Its protein is CASSGLAGGSYNEQFF.

V is TRBV29-1 and J is TRBJ1-1; the D is unclear. V was shortened by 1 base and J by 10 bases, with 1 base between the two germline ends. The CDR3 is made up of 8 amino acids. Germline V gene data show CDR1 as SQVTM and CDR2 as ANQGSEA. CDR3 DNA sequence: TGCAGCGTTGAAGGAGCTTTCTTT. The encoded protein is CSVEGAFF.

V gene TRBV6-5 combines with J gene TRBJ2-5; D possibly matches TRBD1 or TRBD2 (5 bases each). The CDR3 sequence is 14 residues long. Germline V lookup: CDR1 MNHEY, CDR2 SVGAGI. V was clipped by 5 bases and J by 2 bases, with 12 bases between them. The CDR3, as DNA: TGTGCCAGCAGTACGACGGGGCCGCAAGAGACCCAGTACTTC. Its translation: CASSTTGPQETQYF.

The chain joins TRBV2 to TRBJ1-2; 10 bases align to TRBD1. CDR1 is SNHLY and CDR2 is FYNNEI in the germline V gene. The trim removed 6 bases at V and 6 bases at J, leaving 13 bases unmatched. The CDR3 is made up of 16 amino acids. CDR3 coding DNA: TGTGCCAGCAGCGCAACGGGGACAGGGGAGAGGGATGGCTACACCTTC. As protein: CASSATGTGERDGYTF.

The gene calls are TRBV15 and TRBJ2-5; D might be TRBD1 (6 bases). The CDR3 is 16 amino acids. Germline CDR1 and CDR2: LNHNV and YYDKDF (reference sequence). V was shortened by 2 bases and J by 5 bases, with 18 bases between the two germline ends. The CDR3 loop is CATSRWPSVQGETQYF. In nucleotides, the CDR3 is TGTGCCACCAGCAGATGGCCGAGTGTCCAGGGGGAGACCCAGTACTTC. Full variable domain (rest looked up from reference TRBV15 and TRBJ2-5): DAMVIQNPRYQVTQFGKPVTLSCSQTLNHNVMYWYQQKSSQAPKLLFHYYDKDFNNEADTPDNFQSRRPNTSFCFLDIRSPGLGDTAMYLCATSRWPSVQGETQYFGPGTRLLVL.

This chain uses TRBV4-2 with TRBJ1-2; TRBD1 matches 7 bases. Germline V gene lookup returns CDR1 LGHNA and CDR2 YNFKEQ. The CDR3 contains 15 residues. V shed 4 bases, J shed 5 bases, and the junction held 10 bases outside the gene matches. The CDR3: CASSPGGSGQYGYTF. In nucleotides, the CDR3 is TGTGCCAGCAGCCCAGGGGGGTCGGGACAGTATGGCTACACCTTC.

The chain has TRBV6-5 and TRBJ2-3; 8 nucleotides line up with TRBD2. The CDR3 extends over 15 amino acids. Trimming took 6 bases from V and 4 from J; bases not matched to a gene: 9. In germline, CDR1 is MNHEY, CDR2 SVGAGI. CDR3 residues: CASRPGLDEPDTQYF. CDR3 nucleotide sequence: TGTGCCAGCAGACCGGGACTAGATGAACCAGATACGCAGTATTTT.

V is TRBV27 and J is TRBJ2-7; perhaps TRBD2 as D (6 bases). The CDR3 has 13 amino acids. The V end lost 5 bases, the J end lost 3 bases, and 11 bases lay between the germline ends. The V gene's germline CDR1 is MNHEY and CDR2 SMNVEV (reference sequence). The CDR3 reads CASSPLAYYEQYF. The CDR3 nucleotides read TGTGCCAGCAGTCCCCTAGCGTACTACGAGCAGTACTTC.

Here the CDR3 reads CASSHMGLAGGLVSTDTQYF. The CDR3 DNA is TGTGCCAGCAGCCACATGGGACTAGCGGGAGGGTTAGTAAGCACAGATACGCAGTATTTT. The J gene is TRBJ2-3, the V gene TRBV4-2, with 16 bases identical to TRBD2. Germline V gene sequence: CDR1 LGHNA, CDR2 YNFKEQ. The J segment lost 0 bases and the V segment lost 3 bases, leaving 9 bases of the junction unmatched. The CDR3 sequence is 20 residues long.

The chain couples TRBV6-5 to TRBJ2-1; D is perhaps TRBD2 (6 bases). Germline CDR1 and CDR2: MNHEY and SVGAGI. The germline V and J ends were trimmed by 6 bases and 8 bases, with 11 bases remaining between them. The CDR3 spans 12 residues. In nucleotides, the CDR3 is TGTGCCAGCAGCTCGGACTATCATGAGCAGTTCTTC. Amino acid sequence: CASSSDYHEQFF.

The chain is built from TRBV21-1 and TRBJ1-5; the table's D gene call, TRBD1, was not cross checked with the DNA. TRBV21-1 is recorded as a pseudogene. There are 14 residues in the CDR3. Here the CDR3 DNA reads TGTGCCAGCAGTAAAGGCAGGGCGGATCAGCCCCAGCATTTT. As protein: CASSKGRADQPQHF.

V is TRBV7-2 and J is TRBJ2-1, with 9 bases that match TRBD2. V shed 3 bases and J 7 bases; nucleotides not matched to a gene: 7. This CDR3 contains 15 residues. Germline lookup yields CDR1 SGHTA and CDR2 FQGNSA. The CDR3 reads CASSFPGLASNEQFF. DNA for the CDR3: TGTGCCAGCAGCTTCCCGGGACTAGCCTCGAATGAGCAGTTCTTC.

This chain links TRBV27 with TRBJ2-7, with 8 bases matching TRBD1. The CDR3 spans 18 residues. The germline V gene has CDR1 MNHEY and CDR2 SMNVEV (reference sequence). J lost 5 bases, V lost 3 bases, and 18 bases had no gene match. The CDR3 DNA reads TGTGCCAGCAGTTTTGATCCCCCTTTCAGGGGGCGGTTCGACGAGCAGTACTTC. As protein: CASSFDPPFRGRFDEQYF.

The rearrangement uses TRBV2 and TRBJ1-5; D ambiguous. V was trimmed by 3 bases and J by 0 bases, leaving 9 bases between them. The CDR3 contains 15 residues. Per the germline V gene, CDR1 is SNHLY and CDR2 is FYNNEI. DNA of the CDR3: TGTGCCAGCAGTGATTCAGGTTATAGCAATCAGCCCCAGCATTTT. Translation gives CASSDSGYSNQPQHF.

V and J are TRBV13 and TRBJ2-1, with 10 bases fitting TRBD2. Germline CDR1 PRHDT, CDR2 FYEKMQ (reference sequence). V was clipped by 0 bases and J by 7 bases; unmatched bases: 3. This CDR3 is 15 amino acids long. The CDR3: CASSLGTSGSNEQFF. The CDR3, as DNA: TGTGCCAGCAGCTTAGGGACTAGCGGGTCGAATGAGCAGTTCTTC.

The genes are TRBV29-1 and TRBJ1-1; D not resolved. This CDR3 has 12 residues. Germline assignment: CDR1 SQVTM and CDR2 ANQGSEA. The V end lost 7 bases, the J end lost 5 bases, and 14 bases lay between the germline ends. The CDR3 sequence is CSAAGGRTEAFF. The CDR3 nucleotides read TGCAGCGCCGCAGGAGGGCGGACTGAAGCTTTCTTT.

This chain uses TRBV28 with TRBJ2-1; D gene unclear. This CDR3 has 12 residues. Trimming stripped 7 bases from V and 6 bases from J, with 10 bases between. Germline CDR1 MDHEN, CDR2 SYDVKM. Here the CDR3 reads CASIAGPNEQFF. Here the CDR3 DNA reads TGTGCCAGCATCGCCGGGCCCAATGAGCAGTTCTTC.

The rearrangement uses TRBV5-4 and TRBJ2-3; TRBD2 aligns across 10 bases. The germline CDR1 and CDR2 sequences are SGHNT and YYREEE (reference sequence). The CDR3 is made up of 18 amino acids. Trimming cost V 3 bases and J 3 bases; bases outside gene matches: 13. The chain's CDR3 is CASSCDPGLALRTDTQYF. The CDR3 DNA sequence: TGTGCCAGCAGCTGCGATCCGGGACTAGCGCTTAGAACAGATACGCAGTATTTT. Full variable domain (missing parts from reference TRBV5-4 and TRBJ2-3): ETGVTQSPTHLIKTRGQQVTLRCSSQSGHNTVSWYQQALGQGPQFIFQYYREEENGRGNFPPRFSGLQFPNYSSELNVNALELDDSALYLCASSCDPGLALRTDTQYFGPGTRLTVL.

The rearrangement uses TRBV6-1 and TRBJ2-7; D ambiguous. This CDR3 is 11 amino acids long. Germline assignment: CDR1 MNHNS and CDR2 SASEGT. V was cut by 10 bases and J by 5 bases, with 12 bases left in between. This CDR3 is CATLTLDEQYF. CDR3 bases: TGTGCCACCCTCACCCTCGACGAGCAGTACTTC.

This clone was seen a handful of times. The chain has TRBV6-6 and TRBJ2-1, with 10 bases that match TRBD2. This CDR3 is built from 16 residues. Germline V lookup: CDR1 MNHNY, CDR2 SVGAGI (reference sequence). V was pared by 4 bases and J by 7 bases, with 10 bases of the junction left unmatched. The CDR3, as DNA: TGTGCCAGCAGTTCTCGCTTAGCGGGAGGTCTAAATGAGCAGTTCTTC. Translation: CASSSRLAGGLNEQFF.

This chain links TRBV2 with TRBJ2-2; D gene uncertain. The CDR3 contains 13 residues. Germline loops: CDR1 SNHLY, CDR2 FYNNEI. With 6 bases removed from V and 1 base from J, the gap between germline ends came to 6 bases. CDR3 sequence: CASRGRNTGELFF. Here the CDR3 DNA reads TGTGCCAGCAGGGGCAGGAACACCGGGGAGCTGTTTTTT. Full variable domain (missing parts from reference TRBV2 and TRBJ2-2): EPEVTQTPSHQVTQMGQEVILRCVPISNHLYFYWYRQILGQKVEFLVSFYNNEISEKSEIFDDQFSVERPDGSNFTLKIRSTKLEDSAMYFCASRGRNTGELFFGEGSRLTVL.

V usage is TRBV27 and J usage is TRBJ2-5; perhaps TRBD1 as D (6 bases). The CDR3 length is 15 residues. V lost 5 bases, J lost 2 bases, and 15 bases lay in between. CDR1 MNHEY and CDR2 SMNVEV come from the germline V gene (reference sequence). This CDR3 is CASSPGWTEQETQYF. As DNA, the CDR3 is TGTGCCAGCAGTCCGGGGTGGACAGAACAAGAGACCCAGTACTTC.

As for this clone: At one end the junction does not follow the germline gene, possibly because of a read error. This sequence joins TRBV20-1 and TRBJ2-4, with TRBD1 matching 9 bases. This CDR3 spans 9 amino acids. Germline V gives CDR1 DFQATT, CDR2 SNEGSKA (reference sequence). The CDR3 protein is CSAGGQGVF. The DNA for the CDR3 is TGCAGTGCTGGGGGACAGGGAGTCTTC.

This clone was seen only once. The chain couples TRBV6-4 to TRBJ1-2; D not certain. The V end was cut by 6 bases, the J end by 0 bases, with 8 bases between. The CDR3 has 13 amino acids. Germline V CDR1 and CDR2: MRHNA, SNTAGT. The chain's CDR3 is CASRAGTNYGYTF. In nucleotides, the CDR3 is TGTGCCAGCAGGGCCGGGACTAACTATGGCTACACCTTC.

This chain joins TRBV4-1 and TRBJ2-7, with a weak D call TRBD2 (5 bases). Germline V gene lookup returns CDR1 MGHRA and CDR2 YSYEKL. CDR3 size: 14 residues. The germline V and J ends were trimmed by 3 bases and 3 bases, with 12 bases remaining between them. This CDR3 reads CASSQATTSYEQYF. The CDR3, as DNA: TGCGCCAGCAGCCAGGCGACTACAAGCTACGAGCAGTACTTC.

The count of this clone is one. The gene calls are TRBV7-6 and TRBJ1-4; D remains unclear. V lost 1 base to trimming and J lost 0 bases, with 9 bases between them. The CDR3 has 16 amino acids. Looked up from germline, CDR1 is SGHVS and CDR2 is FNYEAQ. CDR3 region: CASSLGPGPTNEKLFF. The CDR3 DNA reads TGTGCCAGCAGCTTAGGCCCTGGCCCAACTAATGAAAAACTGTTTTTT.

The V gene is TRBV4-1, the J gene TRBJ1-1, with 12 bases aligning to TRBD1. Germline V CDR1 and CDR2: MGHRA, YSYEKL. The CDR3 sequence is 14 residues long. V shed 3 bases, J shed 9 bases, and the junction held 5 bases outside the gene matches. CDR3 bases: TGCGCCAGCAGCCAGGGGACAGGGGGCCTTAAAGCTTTCTTT. This codes for CASSQGTGGLKAFF.

The chain combines TRBV5-6 with TRBJ2-1, with 11 positions matching TRBD2. CDR1 is SGHDT and CDR2 is YYEEEE in the germline V gene. V dropped 0 bases and J dropped 8; count of bases not matched to a gene: 7. This CDR3 comprises 16 residues. The CDR3 reads CASSLDSGRAFYEQFF. CDR3 bases: TGTGCCAGCAGCTTGGATAGCGGGAGGGCCTTTTATGAGCAGTTCTTC.

The chain carries TRBV6-1 and TRBJ1-5; D unclear. V was shortened by 6 bases and J by 5 bases, with 11 bases between the two germline ends. Germline CDR1 and CDR2: MNHNS and SASEGT. CDR3 length: 13 amino acids. The CDR3 DNA sequence: TGTGCCAGCAGCGTCGACCCGTATCAGCCCCAGCATTTT. It encodes CASSVDPYQPQHF.